The T cell receptor (beta chain) described here comes from a study of T cells after yellow fever vaccination. Study-level findings and limits: Contaminants from the bulk population, in the form of abundant clonotypes, could be found in FACS-sorted repertoires. Peaking faster, on day 5 versus 15, the secondary response was nonetheless weaker. Clones from primary vaccination mostly reappeared after the booster (about 97% CD4, approximately 86% CD8).

V was trimmed by 3 bases and J by 0 bases, leaving 8 bases between them. The CDR3 is made up of 14 amino acids. Germline CDR1 and CDR2: ENHRY and SYGVKD. This clonotype was found a few times. The target antigen is unknown. Generation of TCR cDNA used 5'RACE template switching (which added a universal primer site and UMIs). Each CDR3 protein is one row after TCRdb ran MiXCR on the 5' RACE reads. Among some 560,000 distinct CDR3 sequences listed, 15% to 20% were seen once. This clonotype was sampled from a man aged 30 to 39 who received the YFV17D yellow fever vaccine. The chain carries TRBV10-3 and TRBJ2-5, with no clear D. The starting material was PBMCs, obtained 15 days after the yellow fever booster vaccination. This CDR3 reads CAISDPTHQETQYF. CDR3 nucleotide sequence: TGTGCCATCAGTGACCCGACACACCAAGAGACCCAGTACTTC.